This paragraph covers one T cell receptor beta chain sequence. Antigen unknown. This may be a read error: a much more frequent sequence differs by one nucleotide. This record comes from a study of T cells in Graves' hyperthyroidism and ophthalmopathy. General study points: Stable hyperthyroidism was separated from ophthalmopathy by a model based on 13 V-J features.

Patients counted as stable if ophthalmopathy did not develop within 18 months. Regions amplified from RNA transcripts were the TCR beta CDR3 regions. The study used the HTBI primer set for a first-round RT-PCR of the TCR CDR3. Each CDR3 protein is one row after TCRdb ran MiXCR on the multiplex PCR reads. In the table there are hundreds of thousands of distinct CDR3 sequences, approximately 25% of which are singletons. The V end was cut by 1 base, the J end by 1 base, with 7 bases between. This CDR3 is 14 amino acids long. In germline, CDR1 is SEHNR, CDR2 FQNEAQ (reference sequence). This TCR came from a man aged 50-59 years with Graves' hyperthyroidism. The chain employs TRBV7-9 and TRBJ1-1; D unresolved. The source material was blood. In nucleotides, the CDR3 is TGTGCCAGCAGCTTAGAAGGCAGGAACACTGAAGCTTTCTTT. Translated, it gives CASSLEGRNTEAFF.